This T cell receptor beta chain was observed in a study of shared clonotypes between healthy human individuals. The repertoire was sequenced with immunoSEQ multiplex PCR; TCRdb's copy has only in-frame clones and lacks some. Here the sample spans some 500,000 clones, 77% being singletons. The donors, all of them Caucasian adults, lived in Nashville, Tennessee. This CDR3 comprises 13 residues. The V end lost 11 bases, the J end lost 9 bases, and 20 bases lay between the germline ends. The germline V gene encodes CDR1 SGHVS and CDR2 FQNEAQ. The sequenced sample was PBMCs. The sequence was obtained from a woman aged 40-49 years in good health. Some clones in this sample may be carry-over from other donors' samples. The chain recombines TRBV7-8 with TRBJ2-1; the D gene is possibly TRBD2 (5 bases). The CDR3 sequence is CAGAPRLALEQFF. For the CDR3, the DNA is TGTGCCGGAGCCCCTCGCCTAGCCCTTGAGCAGTTCTTC.